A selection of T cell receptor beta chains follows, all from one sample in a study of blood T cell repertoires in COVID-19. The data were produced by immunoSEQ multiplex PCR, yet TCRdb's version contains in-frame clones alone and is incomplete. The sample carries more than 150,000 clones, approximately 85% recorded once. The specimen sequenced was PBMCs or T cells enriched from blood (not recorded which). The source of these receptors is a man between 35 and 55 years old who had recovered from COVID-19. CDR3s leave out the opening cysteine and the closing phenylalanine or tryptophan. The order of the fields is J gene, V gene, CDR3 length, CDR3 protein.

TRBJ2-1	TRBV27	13	ASSSRQGSYNEQF
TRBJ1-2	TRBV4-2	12	ASSHGTENYGYT
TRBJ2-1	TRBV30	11	AWSSSNRGRRF
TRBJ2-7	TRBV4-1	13	ASSQDYSSSYEQY
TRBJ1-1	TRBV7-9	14	ASSLALAGVDTEAF
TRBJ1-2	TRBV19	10	ASSITETGYT
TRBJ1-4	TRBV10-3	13	ATRKRDRLMEKLF
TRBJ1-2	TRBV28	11	ASSLGSIYGYT
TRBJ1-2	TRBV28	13	ASLPGQGNDYGYT
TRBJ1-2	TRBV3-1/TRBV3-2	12	ASSHWGRSYGYT
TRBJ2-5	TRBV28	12	ASSGPSSQETQY
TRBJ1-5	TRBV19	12	ASSPDRIRQPQH
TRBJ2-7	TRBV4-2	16	ASSLRGTSGGSSYEQY
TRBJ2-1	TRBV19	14	ASSIGRVVVHNEQF
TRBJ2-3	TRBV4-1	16	ASSRLPITSGRTDTQY
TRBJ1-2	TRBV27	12	ASSDRDGGYGYT
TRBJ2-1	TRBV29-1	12	SSPGTSGYNEQF
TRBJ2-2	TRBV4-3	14	ASSQEWGRWTGELF
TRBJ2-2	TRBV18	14	ASSPQSGHNTGELF
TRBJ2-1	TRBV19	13	ASSSGLADYNEQF
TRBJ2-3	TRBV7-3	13	ASSRQGAARDTQY
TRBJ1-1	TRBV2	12	ASSEQGIGTEAF
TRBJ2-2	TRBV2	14	ASSGRASRSTGELF
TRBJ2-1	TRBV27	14	ASSNSGTREYNEQF
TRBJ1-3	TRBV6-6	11	ASSRGAGNTIY
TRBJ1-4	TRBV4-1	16	ASSQGVRARGLQEKLF
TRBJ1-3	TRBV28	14	ASRAELRISGNTIY
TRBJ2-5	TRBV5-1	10	ASSVQAETQY
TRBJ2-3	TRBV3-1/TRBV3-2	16	ASSQKGEASVSTDTQY
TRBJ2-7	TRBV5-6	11	ASSLGAGWEQY
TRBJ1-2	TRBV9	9	ASSVASRYT
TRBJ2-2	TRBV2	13	ASSGPGLVSGELF
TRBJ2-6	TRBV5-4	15	ASSPSRGGFGANVLT
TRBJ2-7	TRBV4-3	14	ASSPGLAGLSYEQY
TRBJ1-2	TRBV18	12	ASSNTGLRKDYT
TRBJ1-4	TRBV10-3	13	AIRADGGEWEKLF
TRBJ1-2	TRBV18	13	ASSPLTGPNYGYT
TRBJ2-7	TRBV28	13	ASSFVAASSYEQY
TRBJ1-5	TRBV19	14	ASSLQGQGSGQPQH
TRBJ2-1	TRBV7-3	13	ASSPGRDAYNEQF
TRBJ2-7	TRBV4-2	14	ASSQDLRQGSYEQY
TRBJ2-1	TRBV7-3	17	ASSLRRSSGRDGVNEQF